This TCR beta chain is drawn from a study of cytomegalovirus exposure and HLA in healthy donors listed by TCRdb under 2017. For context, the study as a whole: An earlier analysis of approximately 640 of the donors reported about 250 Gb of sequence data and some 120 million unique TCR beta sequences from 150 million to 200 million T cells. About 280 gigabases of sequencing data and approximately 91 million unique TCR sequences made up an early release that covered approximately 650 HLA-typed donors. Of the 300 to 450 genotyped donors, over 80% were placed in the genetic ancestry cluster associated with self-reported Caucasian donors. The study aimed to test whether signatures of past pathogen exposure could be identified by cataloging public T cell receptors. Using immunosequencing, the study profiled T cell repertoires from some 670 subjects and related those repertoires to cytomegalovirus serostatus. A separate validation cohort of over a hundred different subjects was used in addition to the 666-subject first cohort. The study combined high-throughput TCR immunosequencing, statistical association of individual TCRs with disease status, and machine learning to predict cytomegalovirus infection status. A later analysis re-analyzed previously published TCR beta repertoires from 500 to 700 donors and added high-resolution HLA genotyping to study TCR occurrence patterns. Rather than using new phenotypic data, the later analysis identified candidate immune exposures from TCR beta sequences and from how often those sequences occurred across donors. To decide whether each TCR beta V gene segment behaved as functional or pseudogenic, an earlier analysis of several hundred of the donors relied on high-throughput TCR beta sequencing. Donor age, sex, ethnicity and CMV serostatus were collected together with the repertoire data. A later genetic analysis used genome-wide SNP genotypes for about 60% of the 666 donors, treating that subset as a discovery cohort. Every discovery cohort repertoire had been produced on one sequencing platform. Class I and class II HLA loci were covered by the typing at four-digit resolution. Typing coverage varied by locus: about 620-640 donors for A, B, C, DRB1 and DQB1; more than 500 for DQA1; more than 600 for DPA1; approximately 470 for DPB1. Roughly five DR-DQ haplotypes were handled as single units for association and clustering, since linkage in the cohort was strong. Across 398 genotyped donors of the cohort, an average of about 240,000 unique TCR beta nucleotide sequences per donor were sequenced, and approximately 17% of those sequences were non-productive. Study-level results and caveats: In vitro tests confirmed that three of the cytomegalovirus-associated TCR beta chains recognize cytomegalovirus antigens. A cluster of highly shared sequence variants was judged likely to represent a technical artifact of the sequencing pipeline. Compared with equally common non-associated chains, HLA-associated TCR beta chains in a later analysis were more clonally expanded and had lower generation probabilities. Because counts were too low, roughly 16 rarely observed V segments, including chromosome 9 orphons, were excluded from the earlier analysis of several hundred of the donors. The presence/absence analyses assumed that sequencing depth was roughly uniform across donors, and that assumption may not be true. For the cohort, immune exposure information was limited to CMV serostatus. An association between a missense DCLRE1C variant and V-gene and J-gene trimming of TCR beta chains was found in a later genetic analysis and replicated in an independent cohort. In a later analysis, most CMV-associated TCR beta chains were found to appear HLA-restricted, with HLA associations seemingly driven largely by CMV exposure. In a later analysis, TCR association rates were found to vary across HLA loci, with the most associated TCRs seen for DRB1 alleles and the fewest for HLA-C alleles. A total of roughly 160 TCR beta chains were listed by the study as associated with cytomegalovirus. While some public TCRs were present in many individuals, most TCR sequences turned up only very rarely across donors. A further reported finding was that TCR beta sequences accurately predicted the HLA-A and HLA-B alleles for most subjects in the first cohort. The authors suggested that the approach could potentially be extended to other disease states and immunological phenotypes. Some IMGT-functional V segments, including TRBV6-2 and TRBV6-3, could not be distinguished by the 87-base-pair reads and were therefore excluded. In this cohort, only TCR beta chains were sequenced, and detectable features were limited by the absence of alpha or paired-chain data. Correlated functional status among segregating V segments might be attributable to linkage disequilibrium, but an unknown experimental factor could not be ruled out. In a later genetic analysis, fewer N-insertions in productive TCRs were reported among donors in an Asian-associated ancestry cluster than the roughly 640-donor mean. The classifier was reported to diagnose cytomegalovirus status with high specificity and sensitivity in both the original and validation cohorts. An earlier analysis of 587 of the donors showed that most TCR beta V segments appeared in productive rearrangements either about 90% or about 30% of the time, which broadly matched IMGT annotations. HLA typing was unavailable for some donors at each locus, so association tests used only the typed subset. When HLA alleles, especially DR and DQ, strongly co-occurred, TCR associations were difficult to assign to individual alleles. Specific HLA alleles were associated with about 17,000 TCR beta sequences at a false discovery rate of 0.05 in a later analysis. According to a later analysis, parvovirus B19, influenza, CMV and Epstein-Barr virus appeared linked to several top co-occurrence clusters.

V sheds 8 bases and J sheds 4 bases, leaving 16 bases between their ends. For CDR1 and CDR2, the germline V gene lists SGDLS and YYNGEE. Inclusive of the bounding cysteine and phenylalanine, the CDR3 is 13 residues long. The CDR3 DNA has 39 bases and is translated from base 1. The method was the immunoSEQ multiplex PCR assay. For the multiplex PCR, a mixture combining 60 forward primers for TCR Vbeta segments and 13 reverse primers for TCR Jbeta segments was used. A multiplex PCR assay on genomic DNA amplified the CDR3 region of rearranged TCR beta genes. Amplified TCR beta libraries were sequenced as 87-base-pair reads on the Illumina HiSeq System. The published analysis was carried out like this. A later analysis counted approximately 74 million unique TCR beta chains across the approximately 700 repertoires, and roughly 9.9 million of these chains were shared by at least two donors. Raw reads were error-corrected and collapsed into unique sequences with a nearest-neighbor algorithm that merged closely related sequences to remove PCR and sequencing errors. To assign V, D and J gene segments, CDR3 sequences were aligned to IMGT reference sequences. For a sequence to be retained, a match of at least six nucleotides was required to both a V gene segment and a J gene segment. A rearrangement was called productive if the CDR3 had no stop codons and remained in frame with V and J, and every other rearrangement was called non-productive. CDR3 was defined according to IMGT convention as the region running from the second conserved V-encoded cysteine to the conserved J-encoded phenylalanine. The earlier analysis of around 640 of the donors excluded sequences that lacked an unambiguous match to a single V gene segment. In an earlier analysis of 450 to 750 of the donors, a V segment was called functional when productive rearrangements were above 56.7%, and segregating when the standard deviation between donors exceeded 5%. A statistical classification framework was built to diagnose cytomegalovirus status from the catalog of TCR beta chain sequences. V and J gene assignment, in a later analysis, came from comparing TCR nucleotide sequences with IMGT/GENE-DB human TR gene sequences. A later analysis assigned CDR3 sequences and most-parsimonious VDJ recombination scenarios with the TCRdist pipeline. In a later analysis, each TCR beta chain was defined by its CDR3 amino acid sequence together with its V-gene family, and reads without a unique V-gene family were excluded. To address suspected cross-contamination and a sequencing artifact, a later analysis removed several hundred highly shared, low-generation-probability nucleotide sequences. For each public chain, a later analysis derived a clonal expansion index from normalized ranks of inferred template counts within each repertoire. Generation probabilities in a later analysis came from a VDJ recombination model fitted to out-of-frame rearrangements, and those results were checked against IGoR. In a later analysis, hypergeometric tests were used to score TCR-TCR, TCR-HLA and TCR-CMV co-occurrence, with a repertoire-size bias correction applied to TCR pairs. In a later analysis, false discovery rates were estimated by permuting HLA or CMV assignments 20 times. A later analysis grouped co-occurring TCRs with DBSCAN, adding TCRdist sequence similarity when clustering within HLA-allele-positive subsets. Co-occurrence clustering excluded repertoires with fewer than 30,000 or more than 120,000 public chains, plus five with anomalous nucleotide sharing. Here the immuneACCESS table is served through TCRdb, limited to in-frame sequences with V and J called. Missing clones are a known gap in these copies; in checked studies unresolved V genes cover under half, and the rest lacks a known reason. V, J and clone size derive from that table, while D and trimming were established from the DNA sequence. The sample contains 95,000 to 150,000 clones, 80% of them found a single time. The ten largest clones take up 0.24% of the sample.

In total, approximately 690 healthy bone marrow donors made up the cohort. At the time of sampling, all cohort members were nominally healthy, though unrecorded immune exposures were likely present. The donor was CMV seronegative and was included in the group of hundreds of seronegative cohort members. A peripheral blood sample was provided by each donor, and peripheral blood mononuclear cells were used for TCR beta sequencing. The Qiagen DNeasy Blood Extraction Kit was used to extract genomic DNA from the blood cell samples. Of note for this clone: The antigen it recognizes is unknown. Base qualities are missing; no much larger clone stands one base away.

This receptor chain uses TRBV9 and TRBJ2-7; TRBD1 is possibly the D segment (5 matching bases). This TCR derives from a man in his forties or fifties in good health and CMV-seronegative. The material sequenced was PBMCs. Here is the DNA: TGTGCCAGTGGGCCGGCAGGGTTGTACGAGCAGTACTTC. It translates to CASGPAGLYEQYF.